This TCR beta chain was found in a study of T-cell reconstitution after alpha-beta-depleted transplantation in children. Study conclusions and caveats: Several hundred expanded graft clones reportedly were the source of alpha-beta T cells about two months after transplant. Newly made T cells mostly supplied T-cell counts and diversity one year after transplant.

Preparing the TCRbeta library involved the use of unique molecular identifiers. TCRdb recomputed calls from the PCR reads with MiXCR, one row per CDR3 protein. The repertoire consists of approximately 150,000 distinct CDR3 sequences, with about 9% occurring once and the leading ten covering 15% to 20%. This CDR3 has 13 residues. Germline trimming cut 11 bases from V and 6 bases from J; bases unmatched to any gene: 4. CDR1 and CDR2 (germline): ENHRY, SYGVKD. This clonotype has only a few counts. What it binds is not known. The sequenced sample was PBMCs, mostly from graft donor cells, obtained 180 days after TCRalphabeta/CD19-depleted stem cell transplant. The origin of this receptor is a female patient aged 2 to 10 who had a stem cell transplant for congenital amegakaryocytic thrombocytopenia, so the T cells may come from the graft donor. The rearrangement joins TRBV10-3 to TRBJ2-1; 13 nucleotides align to TRBD2. CDR3 nucleotide sequence: TGTGCCTCGGGACTAGCGGGACCCAATGAGCAGTTCTTC. Translated: CASGLAGPNEQFF.